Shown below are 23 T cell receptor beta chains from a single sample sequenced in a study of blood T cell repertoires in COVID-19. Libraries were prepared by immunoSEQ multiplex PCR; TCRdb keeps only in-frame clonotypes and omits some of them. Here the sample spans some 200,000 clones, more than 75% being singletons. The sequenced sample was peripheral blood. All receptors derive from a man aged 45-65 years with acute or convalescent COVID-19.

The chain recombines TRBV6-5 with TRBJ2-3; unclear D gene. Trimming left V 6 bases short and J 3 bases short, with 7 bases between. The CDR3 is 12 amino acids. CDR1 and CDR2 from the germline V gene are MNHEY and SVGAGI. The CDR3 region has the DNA TGTGCCAGCAGGGAGATAACAGATACGCAGTATTTT. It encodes CASREITDTQYF.

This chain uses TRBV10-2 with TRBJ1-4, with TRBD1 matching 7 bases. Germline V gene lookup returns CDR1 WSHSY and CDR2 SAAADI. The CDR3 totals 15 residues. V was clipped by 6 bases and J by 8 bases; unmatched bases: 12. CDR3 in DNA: TGCGCCAGCAGCAGGACAGGCTCTATAGGCGAAAAACTGTTTTTT. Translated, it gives CASSRTGSIGEKLFF.

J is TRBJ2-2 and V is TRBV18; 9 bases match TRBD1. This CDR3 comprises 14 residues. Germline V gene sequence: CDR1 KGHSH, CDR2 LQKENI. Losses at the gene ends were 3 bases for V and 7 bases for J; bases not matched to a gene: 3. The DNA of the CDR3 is TGTGCCAGCTCACCCGGACAGGGGATCGGGGAGCTGTTTTTT. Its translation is CASSPGQGIGELFF.

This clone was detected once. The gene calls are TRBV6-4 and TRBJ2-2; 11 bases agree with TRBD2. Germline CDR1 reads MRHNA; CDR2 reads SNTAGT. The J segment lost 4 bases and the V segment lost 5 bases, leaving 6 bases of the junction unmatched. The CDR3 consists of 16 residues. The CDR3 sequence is CASSSTSGGPTGELFF. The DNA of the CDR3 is TGTGCCAGCAGTTCTACTAGCGGGGGACCCACCGGGGAGCTGTTTTTT.

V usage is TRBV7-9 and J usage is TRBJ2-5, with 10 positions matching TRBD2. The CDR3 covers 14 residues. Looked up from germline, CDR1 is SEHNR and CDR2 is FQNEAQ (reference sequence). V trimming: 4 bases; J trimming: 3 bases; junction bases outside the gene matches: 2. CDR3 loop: CASSSLAGEETQYF. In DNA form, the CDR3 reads TGTGCCAGCAGCTCTCTAGCGGGGGAAGAGACCCAGTACTTC.

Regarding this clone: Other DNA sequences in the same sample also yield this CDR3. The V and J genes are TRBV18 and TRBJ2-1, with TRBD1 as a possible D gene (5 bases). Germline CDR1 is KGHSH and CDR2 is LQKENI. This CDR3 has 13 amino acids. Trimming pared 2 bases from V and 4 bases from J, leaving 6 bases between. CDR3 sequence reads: CASSPGQYNEQFF. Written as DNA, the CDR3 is TGTGCCAGCTCACCAGGACAATACAATGAGCAGTTCTTC.

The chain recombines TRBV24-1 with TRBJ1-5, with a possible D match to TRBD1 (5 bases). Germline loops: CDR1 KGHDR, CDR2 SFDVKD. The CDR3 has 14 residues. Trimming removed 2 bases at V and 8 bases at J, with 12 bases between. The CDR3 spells CATSDSRAGKPQHF. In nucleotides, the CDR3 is TGTGCCACCAGTGATTCCCGGGCAGGGAAGCCCCAGCATTTT.

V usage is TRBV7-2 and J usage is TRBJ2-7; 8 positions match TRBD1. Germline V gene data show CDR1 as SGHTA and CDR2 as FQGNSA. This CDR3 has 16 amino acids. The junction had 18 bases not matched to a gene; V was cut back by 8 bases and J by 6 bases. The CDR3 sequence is CASQPNQGALGAEQYF. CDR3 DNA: TGTGCCAGCCAACCTAACCAGGGGGCGCTTGGGGCCGAGCAGTACTTC.

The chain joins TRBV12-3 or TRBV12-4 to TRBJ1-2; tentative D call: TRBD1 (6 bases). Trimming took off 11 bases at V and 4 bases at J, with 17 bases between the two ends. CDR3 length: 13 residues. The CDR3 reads CAQGQEWAYGYTF. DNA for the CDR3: TGTGCCCAGGGGCAGGAATGGGCCTATGGCTACACCTTC.

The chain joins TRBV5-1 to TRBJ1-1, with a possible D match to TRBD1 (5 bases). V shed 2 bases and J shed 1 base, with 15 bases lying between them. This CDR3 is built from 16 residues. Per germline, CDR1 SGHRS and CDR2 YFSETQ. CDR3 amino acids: CASSFMAGIRNTEAFF. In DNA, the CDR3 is TGCGCCAGCAGCTTTATGGCAGGGATTAGGAACACTGAAGCTTTCTTT.

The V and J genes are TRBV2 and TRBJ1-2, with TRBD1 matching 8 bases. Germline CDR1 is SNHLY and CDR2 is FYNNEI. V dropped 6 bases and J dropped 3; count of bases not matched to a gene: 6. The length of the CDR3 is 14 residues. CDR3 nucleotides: TGTGCCAGCAGCCCACAGGGGGGTGACTATGGCTACACCTTC. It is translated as CASSPQGGDYGYTF.

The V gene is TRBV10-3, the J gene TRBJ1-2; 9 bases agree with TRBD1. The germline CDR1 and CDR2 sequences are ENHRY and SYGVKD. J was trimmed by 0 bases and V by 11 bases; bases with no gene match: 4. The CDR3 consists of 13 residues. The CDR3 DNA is TGTGCCCCCCGACAGGGGGCTAACTATGGCTACACCTTC. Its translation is CAPRQGANYGYTF.

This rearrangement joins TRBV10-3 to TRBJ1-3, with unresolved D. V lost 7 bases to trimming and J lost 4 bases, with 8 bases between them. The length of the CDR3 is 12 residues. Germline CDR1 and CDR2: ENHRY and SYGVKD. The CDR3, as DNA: TGTGCCATCAAAACCAGGGGAAACACCATATATTTT. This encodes CAIKTRGNTIYF.

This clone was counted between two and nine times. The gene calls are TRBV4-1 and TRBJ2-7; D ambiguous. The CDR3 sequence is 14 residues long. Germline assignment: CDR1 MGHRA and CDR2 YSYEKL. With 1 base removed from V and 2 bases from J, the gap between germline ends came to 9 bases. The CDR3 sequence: CASSQGGFPYEQYF. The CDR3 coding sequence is TGCGCCAGCAGCCAAGGAGGTTTTCCCTACGAGCAGTACTTC.

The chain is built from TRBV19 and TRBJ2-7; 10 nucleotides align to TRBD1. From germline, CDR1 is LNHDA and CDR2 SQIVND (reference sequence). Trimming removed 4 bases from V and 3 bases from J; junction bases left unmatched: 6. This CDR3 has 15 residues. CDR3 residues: CASSRSGTGDYEQYF. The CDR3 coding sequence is TGTGCCAGTAGTAGGTCCGGGACAGGGGACTACGAGCAGTACTTC.

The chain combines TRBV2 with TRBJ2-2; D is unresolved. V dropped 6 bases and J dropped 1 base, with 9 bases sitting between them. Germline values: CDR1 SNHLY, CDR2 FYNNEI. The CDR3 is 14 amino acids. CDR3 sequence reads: CASSAPQNTGELFF. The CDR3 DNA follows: TGTGCCAGCAGCGCCCCACAGAACACCGGGGAGCTGTTTTTT.

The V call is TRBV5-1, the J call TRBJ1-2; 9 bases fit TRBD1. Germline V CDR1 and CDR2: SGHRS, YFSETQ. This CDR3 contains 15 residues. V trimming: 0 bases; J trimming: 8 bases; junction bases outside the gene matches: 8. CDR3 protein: CASSLEGQGIGGYTF. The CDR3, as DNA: TGCGCCAGCAGCTTGGAGGGACAGGGAATCGGCGGCTACACCTTC.

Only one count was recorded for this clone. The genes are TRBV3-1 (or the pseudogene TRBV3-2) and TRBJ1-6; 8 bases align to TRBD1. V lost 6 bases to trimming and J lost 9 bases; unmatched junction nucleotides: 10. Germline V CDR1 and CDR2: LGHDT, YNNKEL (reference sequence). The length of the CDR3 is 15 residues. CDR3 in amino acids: CASSPLGQGSSPLHF. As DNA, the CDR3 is TGTGCCAGCAGTCCCCTAGGACAGGGCAGTTCACCCCTCCACTTT.

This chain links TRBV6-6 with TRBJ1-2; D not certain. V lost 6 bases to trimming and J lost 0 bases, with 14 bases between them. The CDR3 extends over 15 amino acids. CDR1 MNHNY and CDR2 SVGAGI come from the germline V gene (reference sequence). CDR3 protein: CASRPFGGTNYGYTF. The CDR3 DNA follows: TGTGCCAGCAGGCCCTTCGGCGGAACTAACTATGGCTACACCTTC.

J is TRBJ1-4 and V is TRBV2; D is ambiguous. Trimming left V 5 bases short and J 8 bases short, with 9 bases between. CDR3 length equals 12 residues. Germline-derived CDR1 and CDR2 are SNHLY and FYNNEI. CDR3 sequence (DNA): TGTGCCAGCAGTAGGAGTTGGGAAAAACTGTTTTTT. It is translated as CASSRSWEKLFF.

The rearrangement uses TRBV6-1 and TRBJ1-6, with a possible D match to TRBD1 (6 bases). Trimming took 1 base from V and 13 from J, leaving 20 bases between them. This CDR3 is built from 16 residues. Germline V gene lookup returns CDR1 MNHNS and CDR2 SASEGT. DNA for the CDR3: TGTGCCAGCAGTGAAGTGATACAGGGAGGGAACCCGCCCCTCCACTTT. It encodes CASSEVIQGGNPPLHF.

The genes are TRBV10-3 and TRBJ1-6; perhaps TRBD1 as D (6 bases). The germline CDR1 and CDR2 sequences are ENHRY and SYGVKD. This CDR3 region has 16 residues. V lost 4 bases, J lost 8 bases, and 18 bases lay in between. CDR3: CAISVRQGLSDSPLHF. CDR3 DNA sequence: TGTGCCATCAGTGTAAGGCAGGGGCTTTCGGATTCACCCCTCCACTTT.

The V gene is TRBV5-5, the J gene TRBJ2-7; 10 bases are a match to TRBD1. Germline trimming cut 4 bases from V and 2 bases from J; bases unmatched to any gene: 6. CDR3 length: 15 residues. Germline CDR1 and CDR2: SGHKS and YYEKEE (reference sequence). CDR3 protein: CASSPATGGPYEQYF. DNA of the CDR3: TGTGCCAGCAGCCCAGCGACAGGGGGCCCCTACGAGCAGTACTTC.